This TCR beta chain came from a study of T cell responses to AZD1222 COVID-19 vaccine. The repertoire was sequenced with immunoSEQ multiplex PCR; TCRdb's copy has only in-frame clones and lacks some. The sample has about 180,000 clones, around 90% seen once; the top ten hold around 2%. Remarks on this clone: Its antigen is undetermined. Other DNA sequences in the same sample also yield this CDR3.

Overall study results and limits: Spike-specific TCR breadth and depth rose after two AZD1222 doses. Dominant CD4 TCR responses targeted spike regions 160-218 and 743-854. Researchers took repertoire samples only after the peak T cell response had come. Possibly, clonal diversity was underestimated; donors were largely white British and included more females.

The material sequenced was peripheral blood, taken 28 days after the second AZD1222 dose. The sequence derives from an adult who received the AZD1222 COVID-19 vaccine.

In DNA form, the CDR3 reads TGTGCCAGCAGCCAAGATAGGGATCAGCCCCAGCATTTT. It encodes CASSQDRDQPQHF. This chain connects TRBV3-1 (or the pseudogene TRBV3-2) to TRBJ1-5; no clear D. Trimming stripped 0 bases from V and 5 bases from J, with 5 bases between. The CDR3 is 13 amino acids. Looked up from germline, CDR1 is LGHDT and CDR2 is YNNKEL (reference sequence).